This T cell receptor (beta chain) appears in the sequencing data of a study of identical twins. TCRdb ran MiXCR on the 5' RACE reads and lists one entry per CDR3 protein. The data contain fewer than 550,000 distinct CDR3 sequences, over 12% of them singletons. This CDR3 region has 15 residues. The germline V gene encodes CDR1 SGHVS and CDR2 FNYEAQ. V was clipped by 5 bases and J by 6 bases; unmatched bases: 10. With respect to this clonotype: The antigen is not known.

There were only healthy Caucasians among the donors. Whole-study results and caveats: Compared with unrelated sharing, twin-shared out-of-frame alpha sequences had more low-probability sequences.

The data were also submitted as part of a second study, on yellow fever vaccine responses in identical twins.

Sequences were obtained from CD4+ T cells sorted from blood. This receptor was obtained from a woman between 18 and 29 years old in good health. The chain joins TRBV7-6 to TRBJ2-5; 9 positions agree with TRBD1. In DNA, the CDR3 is TGTGCCAGCAGCACAACGACAGGGGGGATAAAGACCCAGTACTTC. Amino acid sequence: CASSTTTGGIKTQYF. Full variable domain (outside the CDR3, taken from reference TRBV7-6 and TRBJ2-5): GAGVSQSPRYKVTKRGQDVALRCDPISGHVSLYWYRQALGQGPEFLTYFNYEAQQDKSGLPNDRFSAERPEGSISTLTIQRTEQRDSAMYRCASSTTTGGIKTQYFGPGTRLLVL.